The next 10 T cell receptor beta chains were all read from a single sample in a study of blood T cell repertoires in COVID-19 (dated by TCRdb to the early 2020s). Library creation used the immunoSEQ multiplex PCR assay. In its TCRdb copy, this immuneACCESS table keeps in-frame sequences only and misses some clones. Where compared with another copy, unresolved V genes explain less than half of these, and the others have no known cause. For this sample there are 150,000 to 190,000 clones; about four fifths appear just once. The ten most abundant clones make up approximately 0.5% of the sample. The sample was peripheral blood. These receptors originate from a man in his sixties with acute or convalescent COVID-19.

In DNA, the CDR3 is TGTGCCAGCAGCCAAGATTTCAGGACTAGCGGGAGCGGGGAGACCCAGTACTTC. As protein: CASSQDFRTSGSGETQYF. The rearrangement uses TRBV3-1 (or the pseudogene TRBV3-2) and TRBJ2-5; 13 bases map to TRBD2. Germline V gives CDR1 LGHDT, CDR2 YNNKEL (reference sequence). Germline trimming cut 0 bases from V and 5 bases from J; bases unmatched to any gene: 9. This CDR3 contains 18 residues.

This clone came up a few times. V is TRBV6-5 and J is TRBJ2-1, with 8 bases fitting TRBD1. This CDR3 region has 13 residues. The J segment lost 4 bases and the V segment lost 8 bases, leaving 4 bases of the junction unmatched. CDR1 MNHEY and CDR2 SVGAGI come from the germline V gene. The CDR3, as DNA: TGTGCCAGCGGACACAGGGGGTACAATGAGCAGTTCTTC. Translation: CASGHRGYNEQFF.

This chain connects TRBV6-5 to TRBJ1-6, with 9 positions matching TRBD1. CDR3 length equals 15 residues. With 6 bases clipped from V and 6 bases from J, the junction kept 6 bases outside the gene matches. Germline loops: CDR1 MNHEY, CDR2 SVGAGI. Written as DNA, the CDR3 is TGTGCCAGCAGGTTAGGGACAGGGCGTAATTCACCCCTCCACTTT. Its translation is CASRLGTGRNSPLHF.

This sequence joins TRBV7-2 and TRBJ2-3, with D unresolved. This CDR3 spans 13 amino acids. Trimming shortened V by 2 bases and J by 4 bases, and 7 bases separated the two germline ends. Germline V gives CDR1 SGHTA, CDR2 FQGNSA. For the CDR3, the DNA is TGTGCCAGCAGCTTAAACGTAGCAGATACGCAGTATTTT. Its protein is CASSLNVADTQYF. The full variable domain, rest sourced from reference TRBV7-2 and TRBJ2-3, is GAGVSQSPSNKVTEKGKDVELRCDPISGHTALYWYRQSLGQGLEFLIYFQGNSAPDKSGLPSDRFSAERTGGSVSTLTIQRTQQEDSAVYLCASSLNVADTQYFGPGTRLTVL.

The rearrangement joins TRBV9 to TRBJ1-1; D may be TRBD1 (6 bases). This CDR3 contains 14 residues. V was clipped by 4 bases and J by 6 bases, with 16 bases between them. Germline CDR1 and CDR2: SGDLS and YYNGEE. The CDR3 is CASSTGGGLAEAFF. DNA for the CDR3: TGTGCCAGCAGCACCGGCGGGGGCCTGGCTGAAGCTTTCTTT.

The chain employs TRBV28 and TRBJ1-4, with a possible D match to TRBD1 (6 bases). The germline V gene has CDR1 MDHEN and CDR2 SYDVKM. There are 16 residues in the CDR3. The V gene lost 4 bases and the J gene lost 0 bases, with 12 bases spanning the gap. The chain's CDR3 is CASSSPGTSTNEKLFF. The CDR3 DNA reads TGTGCCAGCAGTTCCCCCGGGACATCAACTAATGAAAAACTGTTTTTT.

The chain is built from TRBV5-5 and TRBJ1-1; 8 bases match TRBD1. J gave up 11 bases and V 5 bases, and 5 bases lay outside the gene matches. Germline assignment: CDR1 SGHKS and CDR2 YYEKEE (reference sequence). This CDR3 has 11 residues. The CDR3 DNA sequence: TGTGCCAGCAGATCGGACAGGGTGGCTTTCTTT. Its translation: CASRSDRVAFF.

The genes are TRBV27 and TRBJ2-3, with 8 bases identical to TRBD1. This CDR3 comprises 13 residues. Germline V gives CDR1 MNHEY, CDR2 SMNVEV (reference sequence). J was trimmed by 15 bases and V by 5 bases; bases with no gene match: 13. The CDR3 nucleotides are TGTGCCAGCAGTCCGGACAGGGTTGATCCTCGATATTTT. Its translation: CASSPDRVDPRYF.

The gene calls are TRBV10-2 and TRBJ2-7; maybe TRBD1 (6 bases). Germline CDR1 is WSHSY and CDR2 is SAAADI. V shed 4 bases and J shed 11 bases, with 15 bases lying between them. CDR3 size: 12 residues. The CDR3 bases are TGCGCCAGCAGTGGGCCACAGGGTTGGAAGTACTTC. Amino acid sequence: CASSGPQGWKYF.

The chain joins TRBV15 to TRBJ1-5; perhaps TRBD1 as D (6 bases). This CDR3 has 15 amino acids. Germline V gives CDR1 LNHNV, CDR2 YYDKDF (reference sequence). V lost 3 bases to trimming and J lost 1 base, with 10 bases between them. The CDR3 sequence: CATSSFTGSNQPQHF. For the CDR3, the DNA is TGTGCCACCAGCAGCTTTACAGGGAGCAATCAGCCCCAGCATTTT.